The sequence of this T cell receptor (beta chain) was determined in a study of prognosis after radiotherapy for stage I lung cancer. Background on the study: Medical inoperability was the status assigned to all non-small cell lung cancer patients. The study recorded distant metastases in a handful of patients (median roughly 7 months) after radiotherapy and no significant progression in roughly 15.

Amplicons of TCR beta CDR3 were generated from genomic DNA by two-round multiplex PCR. During first-round PCR, primers specific to each TRBV and TRBJ gene were used. TCRdb reanalysed the multiplex PCR reads using MiXCR and keeps one entry per CDR3 protein. The sample holds around 30,000 distinct CDR3 sequences; 25% to 40% are singletons and the top ten take 25% to 30%. Germline V gene data show CDR1 as DFQATT and CDR2 as SNEGSKA (reference sequence). Trimming took off 7 bases at V and 0 bases at J, with 11 bases between the two ends. This CDR3 contains 13 residues. At each of two time points, approximately 6.3 milliliters of venous blood were taken. This clonotype was counted at least ten times. What it recognizes is unknown. General observations from the study: Patients developing distant metastases showed lower Shannon entropy after stereotactic body radiation therapy.

The chain joins TRBV20-1 to TRBJ2-3; no clear D gene. Here the sequenced sample was PBMCs, taken before or after stereotactic body radiation therapy (not recorded which). This clonotype was obtained from a donor aged 50 or older with non-small cell lung cancer. The CDR3: CSVLGESTDTQYF. As DNA, the CDR3 is TGCAGTGTCTTAGGCGAGAGCACAGATACGCAGTATTTT.